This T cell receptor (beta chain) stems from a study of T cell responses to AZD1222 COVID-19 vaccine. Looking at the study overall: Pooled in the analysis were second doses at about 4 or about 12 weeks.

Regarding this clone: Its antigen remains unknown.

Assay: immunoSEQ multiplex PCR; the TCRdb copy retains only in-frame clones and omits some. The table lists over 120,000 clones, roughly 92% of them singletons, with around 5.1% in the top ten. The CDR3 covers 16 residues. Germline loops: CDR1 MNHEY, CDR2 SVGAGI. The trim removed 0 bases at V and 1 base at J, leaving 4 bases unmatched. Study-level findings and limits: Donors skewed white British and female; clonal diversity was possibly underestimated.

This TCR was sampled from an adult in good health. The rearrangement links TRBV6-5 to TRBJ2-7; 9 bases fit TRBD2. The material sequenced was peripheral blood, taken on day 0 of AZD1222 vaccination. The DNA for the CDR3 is TGTGCCAGCAGTTACTCGAATCTAGCGGGGTCCTACGAGCAGTACTTC. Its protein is CASSYSNLAGSYEQYF.